This TCR beta chain originates from a study of T-cell memory formation after mild COVID-19 (dated by TCRdb to about 2021). A note on the overall study: Most TCR sequence clusters were specific to one of the two donors. In a couple of donors, T-cell clones that expanded and contracted after mild COVID-19 were tracked by sequencing TCRalpha and TCRbeta repertoires over time. The cohort was made up of two young adult volunteers, one female and one male, who were previously healthy. The paper's findings and limits, for the study overall: Clones that contracted from day 15 to 85 showed balanced CD4/CD8 phenotypes, whereas a second wave of clones that expanded from day 15 to 37 leaned towards CD4+. SARS-CoV-2 specificity was not confirmed for the second-wave clones peaking on day 37. Contracting CD4+ clones appeared mostly in the CM and EM memory subsets, whereas CD8+ clones were enriched in EMRA. Only a couple of mild cases were covered in the study, and larger cohorts including severe cases with pre-infection samples were considered necessary. Some responding clones were detected in pre-infection memory, which suggested that pre-existing cross-reactive memory T cells had joined the SARS-CoV-2 response.

Ficoll-Paque density gradient centrifugation was the method used to isolate PBMCs. CDR1 is given as SEHNR and CDR2 as FQNEAQ, both from the germline V gene (reference sequence). Reading from cysteine to phenylalanine, the CDR3 counts 16 amino acids. Only the CDR3 DNA stays, 48 bases, in frame from base 1. The germline ends are 17 bases apart after V is trimmed by 5 bases and J by 0 bases. Concerning this clonotype itself: There is no known antigen for this receptor. No base qualities exist here, and no much larger clone lies one base off it.

The data were produced on an Illumina NovaSeq 6000. TCRalpha and TCRbeta cDNA libraries were constructed by 5'RACE with constant-segment primers, with sample barcodes and unique molecular identifiers being introduced. Trizol reagent was used to extract RNA from every sample. Amplification of the libraries took two PCR steps, and the second step added a second sample barcode plus Illumina TruSeq adapters. The libraries were sequenced on an Illumina NovaSeq using 2 x 150 bp paired-end reads. The authors' analysis ran thus. With migec v1.2.7, reads were demultiplexed and then collapsed into UMI-guided consensus sequences. Using mixcr v2.1.11, UMI consensuses were aligned to TRA and TRB V and J templates and then assembled into clonotypes. A clonotype was counted as expanded or contracted only if both edgeR and NoisET called the change significant, with noise models trained on biological replicates. edgeR calls used a false discovery rate-adjusted p below 0.01 and a log2 fold-change threshold of 1. As an exploratory analysis of dynamics, PCA with hierarchical clustering was applied to max-normalized trajectories of the 1000 most abundant clonotypes. Separately sequenced CD4+ and CD8+ repertoires were used to assign the CD4 or CD8 phenotype of responding clones. The public reads were reanalyzed by TCRdb: fastp trimming at Q25, MiXCR alignment, in-frame beta chains only. Rows are unified per CDR3 protein, each entry keeping the most common DNA and genes. TCRdb's processing, not the study's, gives the V and J calls here. The sample table contains 250,000 to 300,000 distinct CDR3 sequences; only one count was recorded for approximately 15% of them. Of the sample, 22% is held by the ten largest clones.

The sequence derives from a man between 18 and 29 years old who had mild COVID-19 (a few samples of this study predate the infection). The sample titles of this study are shuffled in the database, so cell type and time point are left out; the donor was told from shared clones. The rearrangement joined TRBV7-9 to TRBJ2-7; no D gene call is confident. Sequences were obtained from PBMCs or a T cell subset sorted from them (not recorded which). The CDR3 corresponds to CASSPPRQAPSYEQYF. The nucleotides read TGTGCCAGCAGCCCCCCCAGGCAAGCCCCCTCCTACGAGCAGTACTTC.